This T cell receptor beta chain originates from a study of blood T cell repertoires in COVID-19. Study-wide background: Italy, Spain and the United States were the sources of the convalescent and acute COVID-19 samples.

CDR1 is MGHRA and CDR2 is YSYEKL in the germline V gene. CDR3 length: 15 amino acids. Trimming took 2 bases from V and 0 from J, leaving 10 bases between them. Per the original data handling: Estimation of nucleated cell counts relied on the amplification of reference gene primers. Clones were read by immunoSEQ multiplex PCR, and TCRdb kept only the in-frame ones, dropping some. V, J and clone size are those of that table, while D and trimming were read from the DNA. The sample has fewer than 250,000 clones, roughly 85% seen once. The count of this clone is one. The receptor's source is a woman in her 40s with acute COVID-19. The sample taken for sequencing was PBMCs or T cells enriched from blood (not recorded which). V gene TRBV4-1 combines with J gene TRBJ1-1, with a weak D call TRBD1 (6 bases). This CDR3 reads CASSQTGSMNTEAFF. Written as DNA, the CDR3 is TGCGCCAGCAGCCAAACAGGGAGCATGAACACTGAAGCTTTCTTT.